This T cell receptor (beta chain) stems from a study of T cells in localized non-small cell lung cancer (dated by TCRdb to about 2020). Regarding the complete study: The study analyzed T cell repertoires of 200 to 250 early-stage NSCLC patients, comparing tumors and uninvolved tumor-adjacent lungs. The cohort consisted of 236 treatment-naive NSCLC patients whose localized lung tumors had been resected. NSCLC patients had a mean age of around 70 years, and around 140 were male and nearly 110 female.

TCR beta CDR3 regions were sequenced from DNA using the immunoSEQ Assay. Per the authors' processing: To compute T cell density, TCR beta template counts were normalized to usable DNA, which was estimated by amplifying housekeeping genes. Richness was estimated with the preseqR package, extrapolating to 400,000 templates for PBMC samples and 120,000 templates for tissue samples. Clonality was defined as one minus Pielou's evenness. Tissue-enriched TCRs were identified by differential abundance testing using productive amino-acid clonotypes, minimum total count 5 and alpha 0.1. The Jaccard Index and the Morisita Overlap Index were used to measure repertoire overlap between compartments. GLIPH clustered TCR beta CDR3s with public tetramer-defined viral CDR3s; viral motifs required at least three viral sequences plus V-gene enrichment. Held by TCRdb, this immuneACCESS table contains in-frame sequences only and omits some clones. Under half of the omission traces to an unresolved V gene where checked; the cause of the rest is unknown. V and J calls and clone size come straight from that table; D and trimming were deduced from the DNA. The sample table lists tens of thousands of clones, about 90% of them with a count of one. The ten largest account for 4.2% of the sample.

About this clone itself: The target of this receptor is not known. The input lacks base qualities; no much larger clone sits a single base away.

Findings and caveats that apply to the study as a whole: Because of the exploratory design, TCR variables were selected using unadjusted p-values without false-discovery rate correction. Because multi-region tumor sequencing was not done, intratumor heterogeneity could not be ruled out. The highest T cell clonality was observed in uninvolved tumor-adjacent lung, where clonality exceeded that of tumor, suggesting that antigenic responses were more focused in uninvolved tumor-adjacent lung. Longer overall survival was associated with higher blood T cell density, whereas shorter survival was associated with higher adjacent-lung clonality. A median of roughly 58 of the top 100 tumor clones were detected in paired uninvolved adjacent lung, and approximately 28 of these tumor clones were also found among the top 100 clones of the paired uninvolved adjacent lung.

Including cysteine and phenylalanine, the CDR3 has 16 amino acids. Kept here is only the CDR3 DNA, which spans 48 bases and is read in frame from base 1. For this chain, trimming is 3 bases at the V end and 2 bases at the J end, and the number of junction bases without a gene match is 9. The germline V gene supplies CDR1 SGHRS and CDR2 YFSETQ. At diagnosis, peripheral blood, uninvolved tumor-adjacent lung and tumor were collected and stored as a combination of fresh-frozen and FFPE material. For TCR repertoire profiling, the blood samples were analyzed as peripheral blood mononuclear cells. The chain joins TRBV5-1 to TRBJ2-5, and 8 junctional nucleotides match TRBD2. The sequencing used peripheral blood, collected before any cancer treatment. This sequence originates from a woman between 40 and 69 years old with stage I lung adenocarcinoma. The base sequence is TGCGCCAGCAGCTGGGGTTGGCGGGGGGTACAAGAGACCCAGTACTTC. Translated, it gives CASSWGWRGVQETQYF.